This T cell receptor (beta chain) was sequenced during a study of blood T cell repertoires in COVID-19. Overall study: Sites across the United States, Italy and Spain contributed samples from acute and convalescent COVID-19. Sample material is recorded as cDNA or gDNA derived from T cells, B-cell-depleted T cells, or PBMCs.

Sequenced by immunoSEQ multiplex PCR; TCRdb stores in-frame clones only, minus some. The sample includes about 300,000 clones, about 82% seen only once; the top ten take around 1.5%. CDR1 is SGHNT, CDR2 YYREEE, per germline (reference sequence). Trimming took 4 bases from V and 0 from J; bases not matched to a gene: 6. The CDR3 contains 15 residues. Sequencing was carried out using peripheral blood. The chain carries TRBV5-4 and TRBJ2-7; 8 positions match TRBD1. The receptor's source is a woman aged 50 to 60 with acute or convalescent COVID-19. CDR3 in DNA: TGTGCCAGCAGCGTACAGGGGGGTCACTCCTACGAGCAGTACTTC. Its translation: CASSVQGGHSYEQYF.